This TCR beta chain is from a study of shared clonotypes between healthy human individuals. The trim removed 4 bases at V and 6 bases at J, leaving 13 bases unmatched. This CDR3 is 18 amino acids long. CDR1 and CDR2 (germline): LNHDA, SQIVND (reference sequence). The data were produced by immunoSEQ multiplex PCR, yet TCRdb's version contains in-frame clones alone and is incomplete. The table records approximately 980,000 clones, 76% of them present only once. This TCR derives from a man younger than 35 in good health. Source material: memory CD4+ T cells sorted from blood. Subset: CD45RA-negative fraction. The rearrangement links TRBV19 to TRBJ2-3; 13 nucleotides match TRBD2. The CDR3 reads CASSTRTGTSGERDTQYF. In DNA, the CDR3 is TGTGCCAGTAGTACGCGAACCGGGACTAGCGGGGAAAGGGATACGCAGTATTTT.